The source of this TCR beta chain is a study of T cells in Graves' hyperthyroidism and ophthalmopathy. Study-level results: Median prediction lead before ophthalmopathy onset was roughly 6 months with the model.

There are many counts of this clonotype. The antigen remains unidentified. Amplified regions were TCR beta CDR3 sequences from RNA transcripts. An initial round of RT-PCR targeting the TCR CDR3 relied on the HTBI primer set. TCRdb fed the multiplex PCR reads into MiXCR, producing one record per CDR3 protein. The profile covers about 550,000 distinct CDR3 sequences, with around 21% appearing a single time and about 30% taken by the ten largest. Input material: blood. The source of this sequence is a man aged 18-30 years with Graves' hyperthyroidism.

CDR3 DNA sequence: TGTGCCAGCAGTTTAAAAGGGAGCACTGAAGCTTTCTTT. Translated, it gives CASSLKGSTEAFF. The genes are TRBV12-3 or TRBV12-4 and TRBJ1-1; D remains unclear. Trimming left V 2 bases short and J 4 bases short, with 8 bases between. The CDR3 spans 13 residues.